The 32 T cell receptor beta chains below come from one sample, sequenced in a study of cytomegalovirus exposure and HLA in healthy donors. The PCR contained 60 Vbeta and 13 Jbeta primers. Data came from immunoSEQ multiplex PCR; TCRdb stores just in-frame clones and leaves some out. There are 150,000 to 180,000 clones in the sample; 70% to 90% occur only once, and 2% to 2.5% lies in the top ten. Sequenced: PBMCs. These receptors originate from a woman under 30 in good health and CMV-seronegative.

In DNA, the CDR3 is TGTGCCAGCAGCTCCATTTTGTCCTCACCCCTCCACTTT. Its protein product is CASSSILSSPLHF. The chain is built from TRBV11-2 and TRBJ1-6; D uncertain. The CDR3 is 13 amino acids. Germline V CDR1 and CDR2: SGHAT, FQNNGV. Trimming took off 4 bases at V and 10 bases at J, with 11 bases between the two ends.

The J gene is TRBJ2-4, the V gene TRBV7-9; 7 bases line up with TRBD1. Trimming at V came to 1 base and at J to 4 bases, leaving 4 bases not matched to a gene. From germline, CDR1 is SEHNR and CDR2 FQNEAQ (reference sequence). The CDR3 contains 15 residues. The chain's CDR3 is CASSLEGTVKNIQYF. In DNA, the CDR3 is TGTGCCAGCAGCTTAGAGGGGACAGTTAAAAACATTCAGTACTTC.

V is TRBV2 and J is TRBJ2-4; TRBD1 aligns across 9 bases. The CDR3 extends over 14 amino acids. J gave up 0 bases and V 6 bases, and 0 bases lay outside the gene matches. Germline V gene sequence: CDR1 SNHLY, CDR2 FYNNEI. The CDR3 spells CASRDRGAKNIQYF. Written as DNA, the CDR3 is TGTGCCAGCAGGGACAGGGGAGCCAAAAACATTCAGTACTTC.

The chain combines TRBV7-9 with TRBJ2-3, with 8 bases lining up with TRBD1. J lost 2 bases, V lost 5 bases, and 6 bases had no gene match. The V gene's germline CDR1 is SEHNR and CDR2 FQNEAQ (reference sequence). CDR3 size: 15 residues. CDR3 protein: CASSPRGRDTDTQYF. The DNA of the CDR3 is TGTGCCAGCAGCCCCAGGGGGCGCGACACAGATACGCAGTATTTT.

This chain links TRBV15 with TRBJ2-5; 10 bases are shared with TRBD1. V trimming: 4 bases; J trimming: 4 bases; junction bases outside the gene matches: 9. Germline V CDR1 and CDR2: LNHNV, YYDKDF (reference sequence). The CDR3 totals 16 residues. DNA of the CDR3: TGTGCCACCAGCATTCGGAGACAGGGGGCGTCAGAGACCCAGTACTTC. The encoded protein is CATSIRRQGASETQYF.

V gene TRBV28 combines with J gene TRBJ1-3; D not resolved. In germline, CDR1 is MDHEN, CDR2 SYDVKM. The CDR3 has 13 residues. The germline V and J ends were trimmed by 3 bases and 4 bases, with 7 bases remaining between them. CDR3 sequence: CASSFRIGNTIYF. For the CDR3, the DNA is TGTGCCAGCAGTTTTCGTATCGGAAACACCATATATTTT.

The rearrangement joins TRBV27 to TRBJ1-6, with D perhaps TRBD1 (5 bases). This CDR3 region has 14 residues. Trimming left V 8 bases short and J 0 bases short, with 8 bases between. Germline-derived CDR1 and CDR2 are MNHEY and SMNVEV (reference sequence). The CDR3 is CASHRGSYNSPLHF. The CDR3, as DNA: TGTGCCAGCCATAGGGGCTCCTATAATTCACCCCTCCACTTT.

Regarding this clone: One end of the junction varies from germline; a read error may be responsible. The V gene is TRBV28, the J gene TRBJ2-3; a possible D gene is TRBD1 (6 bases). This CDR3 is 11 amino acids long. Germline CDR1 is MDHEN and CDR2 is SYDVKM. In DNA, the CDR3 is TGTACCAGCCAGGGGACAGATACGCAGTATTTT. The encoded protein is CTSQGTDTQYF.

The rearrangement links TRBV27 to TRBJ1-2; D perhaps matches TRBD1 (5 bases). This CDR3 region has 15 residues. V was clipped by 0 bases and J by 5 bases, with 13 bases between them. Germline loops: CDR1 MNHEY, CDR2 SMNVEV (reference sequence). The CDR3 DNA follows: TGTGCCAGCAGTTTATCCGGCTTCGGGGGATATGGCTACACCTTC. Its protein product is CASSLSGFGGYGYTF.

The V and J genes are TRBV9 and TRBJ2-1; weak D call: TRBD2 (5 bases). The CDR3 runs to 16 residues. Germline assignment: CDR1 SGDLS and CDR2 YYNGEE. Trimming stripped 2 bases from V and 5 bases from J, with 17 bases between. CDR3 sequence: CASSVGWARGHNEQFF. The CDR3, as DNA: TGTGCCAGCAGCGTGGGGTGGGCAAGAGGGCACAATGAGCAGTTCTTC.

The V call is TRBV28, the J call TRBJ2-1, with TRBD2 matching 8 bases. Germline V lookup: CDR1 MDHEN, CDR2 SYDVKM. The CDR3 is 13 residues long. V gave up 2 bases and J gave up 12 bases; unmatched junction bases: 6. CDR3: CASSLTGGPGQFF. The DNA for the CDR3 is TGTGCCAGCAGTTTAACGGGGGGGCCTGGGCAGTTCTTC.

The rearrangement links TRBV28 to TRBJ1-4; TRBD1 aligns across 7 bases. The CDR3 loop spans 19 amino acids. Germline-derived CDR1 and CDR2 are MDHEN and SYDVKM. V lost 3 bases, J lost 9 bases, and 22 bases stayed unmatched. The DNA for the CDR3 is TGTGCCAGCAGTTTCCCCCCGACAGCGACAGGGCCCCTTTCACAAAAACTGTTTTTT. Its translation is CASSFPPTATGPLSQKLFF.

This clone was observed a single time. The CDR3 here is CSVSDRVGNQPQHF. For the CDR3, the DNA is TGCAGCGTCTCCGACAGGGTAGGCAATCAGCCCCAGCATTTT. This chain connects TRBV29-1 to TRBJ1-5; 7 bases agree with TRBD1. The V and J ends lost 6 bases and 2 bases, in that order; junction bases with no gene match: 7. Germline assignment: CDR1 SQVTM and CDR2 ANQGSEA. This CDR3 is 14 amino acids long.

The V call is TRBV29-1, the J call TRBJ2-2; 7 nucleotides align to TRBD2. With V trimmed by 7 bases and J by 0 bases, 5 bases remained unmatched. The V gene's germline CDR1 is SQVTM and CDR2 ANQGSEA. The CDR3 is 14 residues long. Here the CDR3 DNA reads TGCAGCGCGGCTAGCGGCGCGAACACCGGGGAGCTGTTTTTT. This encodes CSAASGANTGELFF.

The chain links TRBV13 to TRBJ2-5, with 7 bases lining up with TRBD1. Gene TRBJ2-7 matches the end of the DNA better, so the J call may be wrong. Germline V gene sequence: CDR1 PRHDT, CDR2 FYEKMQ (reference sequence). This CDR3 comprises 16 residues. This CDR3 is CASSQDPRGSTYEQYF. As DNA, the CDR3 is TGTGCCAGCAGCCAAGACCCCAGGGGGAGTACCTACGAGCAGTACTTC.

A few counts support this clone. At one end, the junction sequence differs from germline, possibly due to a read error. The chain employs TRBV2 and TRBJ2-7; 8 positions match TRBD1. There are 14 residues in the CDR3. The germline V gene encodes CDR1 SNHLY and CDR2 FYNNEI. The CDR3 DNA reads as TGTGTCAGCAGTCCGGACAGGGCCTCCTTCGAGCAGTACTTC. Translation: CVSSPDRASFEQYF.

On this clone itself: At one end the junction does not follow the germline gene, possibly because of a read error. The chain has TRBV7-9 and TRBJ2-5, with D possibly being TRBD2 (6 bases). Germline CDR1 reads SEHNR; CDR2 reads FQNEAQ (reference sequence). The CDR3 is 15 amino acids. The CDR3 nucleotides are TGTTCCAGCAGCTTAGCGGTAAGCGGCGCAGAGACCCAGTACTTC. Its translation is CSSSLAVSGAETQYF.

On this clone: Other DNA sequences within the sample encode an identical CDR3. The chain joins TRBV6-5 to TRBJ2-7, with 10 bases aligning to TRBD1. Germline V gives CDR1 MNHEY, CDR2 SVGAGI. The CDR3 is made up of 14 amino acids. Trimming at V came to 5 bases and at J to 2 bases, leaving 3 bases not matched to a gene. In DNA, the CDR3 is TGTGCCAGCAGTAGAGGGACAGGGGCCTACGAGCAGTACTTC. Residues: CASSRGTGAYEQYF.

This clone was seen just once. The chain links TRBV9 to TRBJ2-2; D may be TRBD2 (7 bases). This CDR3 contains 15 residues. V was cut by 1 base and J by 3 bases, with 10 bases left in between. Germline-derived CDR1 and CDR2 are SGDLS and YYNGEE. CDR3 nucleotides: TGTGCCAGCAGCGTAAAAGGGGGGGACACCGGGGAGCTGTTTTTT. It is translated as CASSVKGGDTGELFF.

The rearrangement uses TRBV21-1 and TRBJ2-7; the D call of TRBD1 is as the table states it, not checked on the DNA. TRBV21-1 is deemed a pseudogene. There are 13 residues in the CDR3. CDR3 loop: CASSKALWVDRLF. CDR3 DNA: TGTGCCAGCAGCAAAGCGCTTTGGGTAGACAGACTCTTC.

CDR3 bases: TGTGCCAGCAAGGGGGATTTAACTGGAAACACCATATATTTT. It translates to CASKGDLTGNTIYF. The chain recombines TRBV2 with TRBJ1-3, with a tentative D call TRBD1 (6 bases). The CDR3 consists of 14 residues. Trimming removed 7 bases at V and 2 bases at J, with 12 bases between. Per germline, CDR1 SNHLY and CDR2 FYNNEI.

V usage is TRBV19 and J usage is TRBJ1-5; 9 bases match TRBD1. V gave up 3 bases and J gave up 7 bases; unmatched junction bases: 10. CDR3 length equals 16 residues. CDR1 LNHDA and CDR2 SQIVND come from the germline V gene (reference sequence). The CDR3 region is CASSIPPGTGYQPQHF. The DNA for the CDR3 is TGTGCCAGTAGTATTCCCCCCGGGACAGGGTACCAGCCCCAGCATTTT.

This rearrangement joins TRBV5-6 to TRBJ2-1; 12 bases agree with TRBD2. The CDR3 has 15 residues. V shed 3 bases and J 8 bases; nucleotides not matched to a gene: 6. CDR1 is SGHDT, CDR2 YYEEEE, per germline. CDR3 residues: CASSWLAGGVDEQFF. CDR3 DNA: TGTGCCAGCAGCTGGCTAGCGGGGGGGGTGGATGAGCAGTTCTTC.

The V and J genes are TRBV19 and TRBJ1-5; no clear D. This CDR3 has 14 residues. Germline CDR1 is LNHDA and CDR2 is SQIVND (reference sequence). Deletions cut 7 bases from V and 7 bases from J, with 17 bases between. The CDR3 is CASTTWASGQPQHF. The CDR3 DNA reads TGTGCCAGTACCACTTGGGCCAGTGGACAGCCCCAGCATTTT.

This clone has only one observation. Relative to the germline gene, one junction end is altered; a read error may explain this. The chain employs TRBV4-1 and TRBJ1-2, with 8 positions matching TRBD1. CDR3 length: 15 amino acids. Per the germline V gene, CDR1 is MGHRA and CDR2 is YSYEKL. The CDR3 here is CASSQGKMGRGPLSF. The CDR3 coding sequence is TGCGCCAGCAGCCAAGGGAAGATGGGCAGGGGGCCGCTGAGCTTC.

This chain joins TRBV19 and TRBJ2-7, with D perhaps matching TRBD2 (5 bases). Germline V gene sequence: CDR1 LNHDA, CDR2 SQIVND (reference sequence). The V gene lost 4 bases and the J gene lost 7 bases, with 20 bases spanning the gap. This CDR3 is 15 amino acids long. The CDR3: CASSNRGPSPGEQYF. The CDR3 DNA reads as TGTGCCAGTAGTAATCGCGGGCCTTCTCCAGGTGAGCAGTACTTC. The entire variable domain, with the rest obtained from reference TRBV19 and TRBJ2-7, is as follows: DGGITQSPKYLFRKEGQNVTLSCEQNLNHDAMYWYRQDPGQGLRLIYYSQIVNDFQKGDIAEGYSVSREKKESFPLTVTSAQKNPTAFYLCASSNRGPSPGEQYFGPGTRLTVT.

The sample holds a few counts of this clone. This chain joins TRBV28 and TRBJ1-5; no clear D. The CDR3 loop spans 12 amino acids. V gave up 6 bases and J gave up 11 bases, with 14 bases separating them. The germline CDR1 and CDR2 sequences are MDHEN and SYDVKM. CDR3 sequence: CASSQNTPSQHF. CDR3 DNA: TGTGCCAGCAGCCAAAATACTCCGTCCCAGCATTTT. The full variable domain, rest sourced from reference TRBV28 and TRBJ1-5, is DVKVTQSSRYLVKRTGEKVFLECVQDMDHENMFWYRQDPGLGLRLIYFSYDVKMKEKGDIPEGYSVSREKKERFSLILESASTNQTSMYLCASSQNTPSQHFGDGTRLSIL.

V gene TRBV19 combines with J gene TRBJ2-5, with a weak D call TRBD2 (5 bases). V dropped 8 bases and J dropped 5 bases, with 21 bases sitting between them. Per the germline V gene, CDR1 is LNHDA and CDR2 is SQIVND (reference sequence). The CDR3 loop spans 15 amino acids. The CDR3 region has the DNA TGTGCCAGTCGCTCCGGGATTTTGGGCTTGGAGACCCAGTACTTC. Translated: CASRSGILGLETQYF.

The J gene is TRBJ2-5, the V gene TRBV7-2; TRBD1 matches at 7 bases. The CDR3 loop spans 16 amino acids. Germline V CDR1 and CDR2: SGHTA, FQGNSA. The J segment lost 1 base and the V segment lost 5 bases, leaving 10 bases of the junction unmatched. The DNA of the CDR3 is TGTGCCAGCAGCCCGAGACGACAGGGCCCCCAAGAGACCCAGTACTTC. Translating gives CASSPRRQGPQETQYF. The variable domain in full, with the rest retrieved from reference TRBV7-2 and TRBJ2-5, is GAGVSQSPSNKVTEKGKDVELRCDPISGHTALYWYRQSLGQGLEFLIYFQGNSAPDKSGLPSDRFSAERTGGSVSTLTIQRTQQEDSAVYLCASSPRRQGPQETQYFGPGTRLLVL.

The chain recombines TRBV6-5 with TRBJ2-7, with D perhaps matching TRBD2 (5 bases). The CDR3 is made up of 15 amino acids. Per germline, CDR1 MNHEY and CDR2 SVGAGI. Trimming shortened V by 2 bases and J by 6 bases, and 17 bases separated the two germline ends. CDR3 nucleotide sequence: TGTGCCAGCAGTTACGATGGCGGGCCCGGTAGCGAGCAGTACTTC. Protein sequence: CASSYDGGPGSEQYF.

The chain couples TRBV4-1 to TRBJ2-3; D gene unclear. The V gene lost 0 bases and the J gene lost 6 bases, with 13 bases spanning the gap. Germline-derived CDR1 and CDR2 are MGHRA and YSYEKL. The CDR3 runs 15 residues. The CDR3 loop reads CASSQEHTTRDTQYF. Here the CDR3 DNA reads TGCGCCAGCAGCCAAGAACACACCACGCGGGATACGCAGTATTTT.

The chain carries TRBV5-4 and TRBJ2-3; D unclear. The CDR3 spans 14 residues. CDR1 SGHNT and CDR2 YYREEE come from the germline V gene (reference sequence). V was trimmed by 0 bases and J by 0 bases, leaving 5 bases between them. CDR3: CASSLGTSTDTQYF. CDR3 DNA: TGTGCCAGCAGCTTGGGCACTAGCACAGATACGCAGTATTTT. Full variable domain (remainder filled in from reference TRBV5-4 and TRBJ2-3): ETGVTQSPTHLIKTRGQQVTLRCSSQSGHNTVSWYQQALGQGPQFIFQYYREEENGRGNFPPRFSGLQFPNYSSELNVNALELDDSALYLCASSLGTSTDTQYFGPGTRLTVL.